This T cell receptor beta chain was identified during a study of response to subunit inactivated influenza vaccine. Each CDR3 protein is one row after TCRdb ran MiXCR on the RT-PCR reads. The sample records hundreds of thousands of distinct CDR3 sequences, 15% to 17% being singletons. The CDR3 has 13 amino acids. Per germline, CDR1 DFQATT and CDR2 SNEGSKA (reference sequence). The ends were cut back, 3 bases at V and 0 bases at J, with 8 bases in the middle. Notes on this clonotype: Its antigen is unknown.

Study-wide results and limits: Every seasonal influenza vaccination brings in few new T cells, the authors suggested.

J is TRBJ1-1 and V is TRBV20-1; D gene unclear. The sequence was obtained from a man between 45 and 60 years old who received an inactivated influenza vaccine. Sequences were derived from PBMCs from blood, sampled roughly 13 days after vaccination. CDR3 nucleotide sequence: TGCAGTGCTAGCCTACAACTGAACACTGAAGCTTTCTTT. As protein: CSASLQLNTEAFF.